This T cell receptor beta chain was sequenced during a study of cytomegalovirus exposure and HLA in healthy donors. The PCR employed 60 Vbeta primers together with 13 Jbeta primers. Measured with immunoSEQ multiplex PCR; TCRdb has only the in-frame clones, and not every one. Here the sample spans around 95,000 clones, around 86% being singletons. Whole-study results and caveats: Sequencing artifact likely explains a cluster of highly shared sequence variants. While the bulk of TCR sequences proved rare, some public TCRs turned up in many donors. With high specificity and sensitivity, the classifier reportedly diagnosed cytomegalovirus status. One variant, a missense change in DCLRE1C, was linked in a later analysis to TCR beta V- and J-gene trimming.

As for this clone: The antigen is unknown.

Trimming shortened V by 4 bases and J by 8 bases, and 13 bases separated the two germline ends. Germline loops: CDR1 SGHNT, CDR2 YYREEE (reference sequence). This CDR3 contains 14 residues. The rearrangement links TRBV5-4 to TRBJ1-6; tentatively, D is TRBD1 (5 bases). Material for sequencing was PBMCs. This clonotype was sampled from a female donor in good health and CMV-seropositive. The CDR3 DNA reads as TGTGCCAGCAGCCCCCACACAGGTTATTCACCCCTCCACTTT. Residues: CASSPHTGYSPLHF.